Listed here are 19 T cell receptor beta chains from one sample, sequenced in a study of T cells after yellow fever vaccination. One entry per CDR3 protein, called by TCRdb with MiXCR from the 5' RACE reads. The data hold a few hundred thousand distinct CDR3 sequences, with about 19% observed a single time. The sequencing here drew on PBMCs, taken before the yellow fever booster vaccination. Source of these receptors: a man between 18 and 35 years old who received the YFV17D yellow fever vaccine.

The chain carries TRBV5-6 and TRBJ2-2; maybe TRBD1 (6 bases). The germline V gene encodes CDR1 SGHDT and CDR2 YYEEEE. CDR3 length equals 15 residues. The germline V and J ends were trimmed by 4 bases and 1 base, with 11 bases remaining between them. CDR3 protein: CASSDGTRNTGELFF. Written as DNA, the CDR3 is TGTGCCAGCAGCGACGGGACACGGAACACCGGGGAGCTGTTTTTT.

The chain carries TRBV3-1 and TRBJ1-2, with a possible D match to TRBD1 (5 bases). V lost 0 bases and J lost 6, with 11 bases in between. This CDR3 spans 14 amino acids. Germline values: CDR1 LGHDT, CDR2 YNNKEL (reference sequence). The CDR3 loop is CASSQDRAGNGYTF. As DNA, the CDR3 is TGTGCCAGCAGCCAAGATCGGGCAGGGAATGGCTACACCTTC. The complete variable domain, with remaining parts taken from reference TRBV3-1 and TRBJ1-2, reads DTAVSQTPKYLVTQMGNDKSIKCEQNLGHDTMYWYKQDSKKFLKIMFSYNNKELIINETVPNRFSPKSPDKAHLNLHINSLELGDSAVYFCASSQDRAGNGYTFGSGTRLTVV.

The chain employs TRBV20-1 and TRBJ2-1; 7 bases map to TRBD2. The junction had 7 bases not matched to a gene; V was cut back by 0 bases and J by 5 bases. The germline V gene encodes CDR1 DFQATT and CDR2 SNEGSKA (reference sequence). The CDR3 consists of 15 residues. CDR3 coding DNA: TGCAGTGCTAGAGATCTGGGGGGGAGCAACAATGAGCAGTTCTTC. As protein: CSARDLGGSNNEQFF.

This clonotype was recorded a few times. It may be a read error: a sequence one base away is much more abundant. V gene TRBV20-1 combines with J gene TRBJ1-1, with D possibly matching TRBD1 (5 bases). This CDR3 has 12 residues. With 6 bases removed from V and 1 base from J, the gap between germline ends came to 9 bases. The V gene's germline CDR1 is DFQATT and CDR2 SNEGSKA (reference sequence). In DNA, the CDR3 is TGCAGTGCCCTAAGGGGGAACACTGAAGCTTTCTTT. Amino acid sequence: CSALRGNTEAFF.

This CDR3 reads CASSQEATQYF. The CDR3 nucleotides are TGTGCCAGCAGCCAAGAAGCTACGCAGTATTTT. The J gene is TRBJ2-3, the V gene TRBV4-2; D gene unclear. Germline V gene sequence: CDR1 LGHNA, CDR2 YNFKEQ. Trimming left V 0 bases short and J 8 bases short, with 3 bases between. CDR3 size: 11 residues.

This rearrangement joins TRBV20-1 to TRBJ2-3; D might be TRBD2 (6 bases). Germline CDR1 reads DFQATT; CDR2 reads SNEGSKA (reference sequence). CDR3 length equals 13 residues. The CDR3 loop is CTPAGLGADTQYF. In DNA form, the CDR3 reads TGCACCCCAGCGGGCCTCGGGGCAGATACGCAGTATTTT.

The chain uses TRBV4-1 and TRBJ1-5, with D hard to call. Looked up from germline, CDR1 is MGHRA and CDR2 is YSYEKL. V lost 5 bases and J 2 bases, leaving 7 bases between the germline ends. This CDR3 comprises 13 residues. The CDR3 reads CASSNGGNQPQHF. DNA of the CDR3: TGCGCCAGCAGCAACGGGGGCAATCAGCCCCAGCATTTT.

The chain joins TRBV6-5 to TRBJ2-5, with 11 bases fitting TRBD2. The V segment lost 6 bases and the J segment 2 bases; nucleotides outside the gene matches: 5. The CDR3 length is 15 residues. Per the germline V gene, CDR1 is MNHEY and CDR2 is SVGAGI. The CDR3, as DNA: TGTGCCAGCAGACGGACTAGCGGGTGGCAAGAGACCCAGTACTTC. Protein product: CASRRTSGWQETQYF.

The rearrangement joins TRBV10-3 to TRBJ2-7; D could derive from TRBD1 or TRBD2 (5 bases each). The CDR3 has 14 residues. CDR1 is ENHRY, CDR2 SYGVKD, per germline. The ends were cut back, 6 bases at V and 4 bases at J, with 16 bases in the middle. CDR3: CAISRDGGGYEQYV. The CDR3 nucleotides read TGTGCCATCAGCAGGGACGGAGGAGGATACGAGCAGTACGTC.

This clonotype has only a few counts. The chain combines TRBV7-9 with TRBJ1-2; TRBD1 agrees at 8 bases. Trimming at V came to 5 bases and at J to 8 bases, leaving 10 bases not matched to a gene. Per germline, CDR1 SEHNR and CDR2 FQNEAQ (reference sequence). This CDR3 contains 14 residues. For the CDR3, the DNA is TGTGCCAGCAGCCGACAGGGGCCCCTCTGGGGCTACACCTTC. It is translated as CASSRQGPLWGYTF.

This clonotype was seen at least ten times. The chain couples TRBV7-3 to TRBJ2-1; 7 nucleotides agree with TRBD2. CDR1 and CDR2 from the germline V gene are SGHTA and FQGTGA. V gave up 2 bases and J gave up 1 base; unmatched junction bases: 5. This CDR3 spans 16 amino acids. The CDR3 coding sequence is TGTGCCAGCAGCTTAGAGGGGCGGGGGTCCTACAATGAGCAGTTCTTC. This codes for CASSLEGRGSYNEQFF.

The chain is built from TRBV5-1 and TRBJ1-1; the match to TRBD1 covers 10 bases. The germline gives CDR1 SGHRS, CDR2 YFSETQ. The CDR3 is 14 amino acids. J was trimmed by 2 bases and V by 4 bases; bases with no gene match: 2. As DNA, the CDR3 is TGCGCCAGCAGCAGGGACAGGGGTAACACTGAAGCTTTCTTT. Translation gives CASSRDRGNTEAFF. The full variable domain, its missing parts supplied by reference TRBV5-1 and TRBJ1-1, is KAGVTQTPRYLIKTRGQQVTLSCSPISGHRSVSWYQQTPGQGLQFLFEYFSETQRNKGNFPGRFSGRQFSNSRSEMNVSTLELGDSALYLCASSRDRGNTEAFFGQGTRLTVV.

V usage is TRBV6-2 or TRBV6-3 and J usage is TRBJ2-7, with D perhaps assigned TRBD1 or TRBD2 (6 bases each). The V gene's germline CDR1 is MNHEY and CDR2 SVGEGT. V was shortened by 6 bases and J by 3 bases, with 18 bases between the two germline ends. The CDR3 covers 15 residues. The CDR3 coding sequence is TGTGCCAGCAGCCACTCCGCAAGGGGGGACTACGAGCAGTACTTC. Amino acid sequence: CASSHSARGDYEQYF.

In its sample, this clonotype was seen a few times. The chain couples TRBV5-1 to TRBJ1-2, with D unclear. The CDR3 is made up of 13 amino acids. Germline loops: CDR1 SGHRS, CDR2 YFSETQ. Trimming removed 0 bases from V and 1 base from J, with 4 bases in between. CDR3 protein: CASSLADNYGYTF. DNA of the CDR3: TGCGCCAGCAGCTTGGCGGATAACTATGGCTACACCTTC.

V is TRBV7-2 and J is TRBJ2-1; 9 nucleotides align to TRBD2. The CDR3 sequence is 15 residues long. V shed 1 base and J 9 bases; nucleotides not matched to a gene: 7. The germline gives CDR1 SGHTA, CDR2 FQGNSA. CDR3 in amino acids: CASSLDSGGFGEQFF. The DNA for the CDR3 is TGTGCCAGCAGCTTAGACAGCGGGGGGTTTGGTGAGCAGTTCTTC.

A few counts support this clonotype. The genes are TRBV7-2 and TRBJ1-1; perhaps TRBD1 as D (5 bases). CDR1 SGHTA and CDR2 FQGNSA come from the germline V gene. Between the trimmed V and J ends, which lost 5 bases and 6 bases, there was a span of 10 bases. The CDR3 spans 12 residues. As DNA, the CDR3 is TGTGCCAGCAGCCGGACGGGGCCTGAAGCTTTCTTT. Protein sequence: CASSRTGPEAFF.

The chain couples TRBV20-1 to TRBJ1-2; 9 bases line up with TRBD1. The CDR3 runs 12 residues. V was pared by 6 bases and J by 6 bases, with 5 bases of the junction left unmatched. CDR1 is DFQATT, CDR2 SNEGSKA, per germline (reference sequence). The DNA of the CDR3 is TGCAGTGCAACCGGGACAGGGAATGGCTACACCTTC. It codes for CSATGTGNGYTF.

The rearrangement joins TRBV5-5 to TRBJ2-4; 9 bases are shared with TRBD1. The CDR3 consists of 16 residues. Per the germline V gene, CDR1 is SGHKS and CDR2 is YYEKEE (reference sequence). Losses at the gene ends were 5 bases for V and 0 bases for J; bases not matched to a gene: 6. The DNA of the CDR3 is TGTGCCAGCAGTTTCACAGGGGGCGCAGCCAAAAACATTCAGTACTTC. Translation: CASSFTGGAAKNIQYF.

The chain couples TRBV12-3 or TRBV12-4 to TRBJ2-7; D call uncertain. The CDR3 contains 13 residues. V lost 5 bases, J lost 3 bases, and 11 bases lay in between. The CDR3 reads CASSPAVRYEQYF. CDR3 sequence (DNA): TGTGCCAGCAGTCCCGCGGTCCGCTACGAGCAGTACTTC.